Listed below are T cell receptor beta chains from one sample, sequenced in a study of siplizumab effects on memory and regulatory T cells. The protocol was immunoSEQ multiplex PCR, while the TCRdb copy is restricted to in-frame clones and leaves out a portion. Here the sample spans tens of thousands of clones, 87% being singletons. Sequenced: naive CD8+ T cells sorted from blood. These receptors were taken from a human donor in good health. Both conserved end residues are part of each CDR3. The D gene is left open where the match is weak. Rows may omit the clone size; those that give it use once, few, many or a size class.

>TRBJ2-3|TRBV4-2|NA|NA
CASSQGGGTDTQYF
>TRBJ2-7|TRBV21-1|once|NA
CASSKTGTGGGYEQYF
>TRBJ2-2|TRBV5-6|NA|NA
CASSPADTGELFF
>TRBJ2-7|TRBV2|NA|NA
CASSEGQPSYEQYF
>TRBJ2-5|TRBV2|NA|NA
CASSAISKETQYF
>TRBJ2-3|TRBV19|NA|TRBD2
CASSMTSAGGDTQYF
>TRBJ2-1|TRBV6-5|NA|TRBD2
CASSSGRGGNNEQFF
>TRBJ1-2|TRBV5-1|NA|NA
CASSLSGYGYTF
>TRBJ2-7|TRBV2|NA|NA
CASRGAGAKFYEQYF
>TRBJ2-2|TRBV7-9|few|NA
CASSLVPNTGELFF
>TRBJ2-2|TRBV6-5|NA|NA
CASRPQQGNTGELFF
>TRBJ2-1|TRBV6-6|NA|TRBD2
CASSYSAGGPGEQFF
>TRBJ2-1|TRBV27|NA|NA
CASSLGSGNEQFF
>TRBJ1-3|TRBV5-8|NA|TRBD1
CASSLGQGGNTIYF
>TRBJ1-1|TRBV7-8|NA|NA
CASTAEDRNTEAFF
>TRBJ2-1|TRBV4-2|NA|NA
CASSQDLGGPSYNEQFF
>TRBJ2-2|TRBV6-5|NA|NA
CASSFGAGELFF
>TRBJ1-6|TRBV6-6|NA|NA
CASSFTRQINSPLHF
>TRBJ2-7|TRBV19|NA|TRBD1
CASSISGTGAYEQYF
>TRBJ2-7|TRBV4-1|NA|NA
CASSQSLAGDYEQYF
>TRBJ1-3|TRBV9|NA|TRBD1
CASSVDRGSGNTIYF
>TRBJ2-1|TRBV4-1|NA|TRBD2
CASSQVLGLAGGNEQFF
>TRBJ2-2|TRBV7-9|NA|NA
CASRDRALNTGELFF
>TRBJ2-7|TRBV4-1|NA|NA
CASSQGSNEYEQYF
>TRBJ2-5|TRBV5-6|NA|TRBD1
CASSLNRGLETQYF
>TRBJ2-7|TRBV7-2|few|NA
CASSFHKSSYEQYF
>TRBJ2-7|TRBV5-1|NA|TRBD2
CASRPLSGETYEQYF
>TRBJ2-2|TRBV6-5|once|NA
CASSYGGGELFF
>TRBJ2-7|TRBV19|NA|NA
CASSPDGYEQYF